Here is one T cell receptor beta chain with its context. These data belong to a study of T cells in tumors after PD-1 blockade. Across the whole study: Excluded were patients with checkpoint blockade, immunosuppressants, or radiotherapy or other anti-cancer therapy within 4 weeks. Peripheral blood samples averaged roughly 40,000 unique clonotypes and roughly 110,000 templates.

In germline, CDR1 is LNHDA, CDR2 SQIVND (reference sequence). Trimming took off 8 bases at V and 7 bases at J, with 29 bases between the two ends. The CDR3 extends over 17 amino acids. Tumor or blood genomic DNA was sequenced, with inputs of about 550 ng to 6,500 ng. Method: immunoSEQ multiplex PCR; TCRdb's copy keeps in-frame clones and lacks some. Altogether approximately 59,000 clones are present, around four fifths being singletons, with the ten largest covering around 15%. V and J are TRBV19 and TRBJ1-1; tentatively, D is TRBD1 (5 bases). Material: PBMCs, obtained before anti-PD-1 treatment. This TCR came from a human donor with basal cell carcinoma. As DNA, the CDR3 is TGTGCCAGTTCCTCGCGGGACGGGGCGGGGGGACTTCGTGAAGCTTTCTTT. The encoded protein is CASSSRDGAGGLREAFF.